Listed below are T cell receptor beta chains from one sample, sequenced in a study of shared clonotypes between healthy human individuals. The data were produced by immunoSEQ multiplex PCR, yet TCRdb's version contains in-frame clones alone and is incomplete. The data contain roughly 2.4 million clones, almost 96% of them seen just once; the ten biggest clones take up more than 0.1%. Sequenced sample: naive CD4+ T cells sorted from blood. The source is a young man in good health. The CDR3 runs from the conserved cysteine through the conserved F or W. The D gene is left open where the match is weak. A clone size is listed for some rows: how often the clone was seen (once, few, many), or a class if it is expanded.

TRBV6-1	TRBJ1-5	NA	TRBD1	TGTGCCAGCAGTCTAGGACAGGGGGATTGGCAGCCCCAGCATTTT	CASSLGQGDWQPQHF
TRBV28	TRBJ1-2	NA	NA	TGTGCGCATTCCCAGACGGGGGCGACTGGGTATGGCTACACCTTC	CAHSQTGATGYGYTF
TRBV11-2	TRBJ2-5	once	NA	TGTGCCAGCAGCTTAGACAGAAATCAAGAGACCCAGTACTTC	CASSLDRNQETQYF
TRBV19	TRBJ2-5	NA	NA	TGTGCCAGTAGTCGCAGGCATGGGGAGACCCAGTACTTC	CASSRRHGETQYF
TRBV28	TRBJ2-1	NA	TRBD2	TGTGCCAGCAGTTACCTAGCGGGGGCAACAACCTCCTACAATGAGCAGTTCTTC	CASSYLAGATTSYNEQFF
TRBV30	TRBJ1-1	NA	NA	TGTGCCTGGAGTCAGGAATCCACTGAAGCTTTCTTT	CAWSQESTEAFF
TRBV19	TRBJ1-3	NA	NA	TGTGCCAGTAGTACCGGACAGGGAAACACCATATATTTT	CASSTGQGNTIYF
TRBV11-2	TRBJ2-3	NA	NA	TGTGCCAGCAGCTCGTACGGGGGAGCAGATACGCAGTATTTT	CASSSYGGADTQYF
TRBV6-1	TRBJ2-7	NA	TRBD2	TGTGCCAGCAGTGAAGGGGCCAGAGGACTAGCGGGAGGGAACTCCTACGAGCAGTACTTC	CASSEGARGLAGGNSYEQYF
TRBV27	TRBJ1-2	once	NA	TGTGCCAGCAGACCCGGGACAATTAACTATGGCTACACCTTC	CASRPGTINYGYTF
TRBV5-1	TRBJ2-1	NA	NA	TGCGCCAGCAGCCCGGACGGAGGAACCTACAATGAGCAGTTCTTC	CASSPDGGTYNEQFF
TRBV7-9	TRBJ1-6	NA	NA	TGTGCCCTAGATAATTCACCCCTCCACTTT	CALDNSPLHF
TRBV6-5	TRBJ1-2	NA	NA	TGTGCCAGCACCCAGTCCCGCGGGGGAATAGGCTACACCTTC	CASTQSRGGIGYTF
TRBV5-6	TRBJ2-3	NA	NA	TGTGCCAGCAGCTCGGGGACCTACGCGCAGTATTTT	CASSSGTYAQYF
TRBV28	TRBJ1-2	NA	NA	TGTGCCAGCAGTTCTCCCACCCCCCTCCCAGGGGAACGTAGCTATGGCTACACCTTC	CASSSPTPLPGERSYGYTF
TRBV5-6	TRBJ2-1	once	TRBD2	TGTGCCAGCAGCACCGCTAGCGGGAGGGCCTTGAATGAGCAGTTCTTC	CASSTASGRALNEQFF
TRBV30	TRBJ2-5	NA	TRBD2	TGTGCCTGGAGTGTAGTAAGGCCCCTCACGGGGGGGACCCAGTACTTC	CAWSVVRPLTGGTQYF
TRBV6-6	TRBJ1-1	NA	NA	TGTGCCAGCAGTCGGATGAGGGAGAACACTGAAGCTTTCTTT	CASSRMRENTEAFF
TRBV28	TRBJ2-7	few	NA	TGTGCCAGCAGCCTTCTTGGCTACGAGCAGTACTTC	CASSLLGYEQYF
TRBV19	TRBJ2-7	NA	TRBD2	TGTGCCAGTAGTATCCAGACTAGCGGATCCTACGAGCAGTACTTC	CASSIQTSGSYEQYF
TRBV11-2	TRBJ2-3	NA	NA	TGTGCCAGCAGCTTTACTAGCCCCTCAGATACGCAGTATTTT	CASSFTSPSDTQYF
TRBV10-1	TRBJ2-5	NA	NA	TGCGCCAGCAGCCAAGGAAGCGCGGAGACCCAGTACTTC	CASSQGSAETQYF
TRBV5-4	TRBJ1-3	NA	NA	TGTGCCAGCAGCTTAGGCGGGGGACGGGGAAACACCATATATTTT	CASSLGGGRGNTIYF
TRBV20-1	TRBJ2-1	NA	NA	TGCAGTGCCTCGCGGAGTGAGCAGTTCTTC	CSASRSEQFF
TRBV6-1	TRBJ2-6	NA	NA	TGTGCCAGCAGTGAATATGGCGGGAAAACCCCCAACGTCCTGACTTTC	CASSEYGGKTPNVLTF
TRBV4-1	TRBJ2-7	NA	TRBD1	TGCGCCAGCAGCCAAGATCGGAGACAGGGGTCCGAGCAGTACTTC	CASSQDRRQGSEQYF
TRBV19	TRBJ1-2	NA	NA	TGTGCCAGTAGTGAGGGGCAAAGTTATGGCTACACCTTC	CASSEGQSYGYTF
TRBV30	TRBJ2-7	NA	NA	TGTGCCTGGAGAGAGACAGGGACTTCTGGGGAGCAGTACTTC	CAWRETGTSGEQYF
TRBV28	TRBJ1-4	once	TRBD1	TGTGCCAGCACCTCGAACAGGGGCCCTTTTTTTCCCATAAAACTGTTTTTT	CASTSNRGPFFPIKLFF
TRBV2	TRBJ1-3	NA	NA	TGTGCCAGCAGTGATAGACAGGTGCTCTCTGGAAACACCATATATTTT	CASSDRQVLSGNTIYF
TRBV29-1	TRBJ2-7	NA	NA	TGCAGCGTTGCCGCGGGACCAGTCCAGAACGAGCAGTACTTC	CSVAAGPVQNEQYF
TRBV10-3	TRBJ2-5	NA	NA	TGTGCCATCAGTGAAAGATCAGAGGAAACCCAGTACTTC	CAISERSEETQYF
TRBV6-1	TRBJ1-6	NA	NA	TGTGCCAGCAGTGAAGCTCGTTCGGGGAGCTCCTATAATTCACCCCTCCACTTT	CASSEARSGSSYNSPLHF
TRBV5-1	TRBJ2-5	NA	NA	TGCGCCAGCAGCTTGGAAGTTTGGCGGCAAGAGACCCAGTACTTC	CASSLEVWRQETQYF
TRBV6-5	TRBJ2-7	NA	TRBD2	TGTGCCAGCACCCAATCGGGACTAGCGGAGTTCGAGCAGTACTTC	CASTQSGLAEFEQYF
TRBV5-1	TRBJ2-3	NA	NA	TGCGCCAGCAGCTCGGACAGCCCTAGCACAGATACGCAGTATTTT	CASSSDSPSTDTQYF
TRBV2	TRBJ1-5	NA	NA	TGTGCCAGCAGTGCCTCAGGAAAGGGAGAGCCCCAGCATTTT	CASSASGKGEPQHF
TRBV28	TRBJ1-1	NA	NA	TGTGCCAGCAGACCAGCTCTGGCTGAAGCTTTCTTT	CASRPALAEAFF
TRBV30	TRBJ2-3	NA	NA	TGTGCCTGGAGTGTACCCCAGGGGGGAGGTGGAGATACGCAGTATTTT	CAWSVPQGGGGDTQYF
TRBV11-2	TRBJ2-7	NA	TRBD2	TGTGCCAGCAGCTTAGGTAGGGTTAGCGGGAGCTCCTACGAGCAGTACTTC	CASSLGRVSGSSYEQYF
TRBV18	TRBJ2-5	NA	NA	TGTGCCAGCTCACCCCTTCTGACCAAACTCGGGGAGACCCAGTACTTC	CASSPLLTKLGETQYF
TRBV11-2	TRBJ2-1	NA	TRBD2	TGTGCCAGCAGCTCTCCGGGACTAGCGCCTTATGAGCAGTTCTTC	CASSSPGLAPYEQFF
TRBV11-2	TRBJ2-5	NA	TRBD2	TGTGCCAGCAGCTTAGCCAGGTCGGGGGGAGAGACCCAGTACTTC	CASSLARSGGETQYF
TRBV28	TRBJ1-5	NA	NA	TGTGCCAGCAGTTCCCAGGGACGGTTTAGCAATCAGCCCCAGCATTTT	CASSSQGRFSNQPQHF
TRBV7-8	TRBJ1-2	NA	NA	TGTGCCAGCAGTCAAGGGGGGACGATTTATGGCTACACCTTC	CASSQGGTIYGYTF
TRBV5-1	TRBJ2-7	NA	NA	TGCGCCAGCAGCTTCGCTTTAGACTACGAGCAGTACTTC	CASSFALDYEQYF
TRBV29-1	TRBJ2-1	NA	NA	TGCAGCGTTGTTCGGCTAGGGCTTGAGCAGTTCTTC	CSVVRLGLEQFF
TRBV7-8	TRBJ2-7	NA	TRBD1	TGTGCCAGCAGCTCCCCGGGACAGGGCACCTACGAGCAGTACTTC	CASSSPGQGTYEQYF
TRBV28	TRBJ1-5	NA	TRBD1	TGTGCCAGCAGTAATGGACAGGGGGCAGCTCAGCCCCAGCATTTT	CASSNGQGAAQPQHF
TRBV5-6	TRBJ1-1	NA	NA	TGTGCCAGCAGCACTACCTGGGCCCAACGGCAGGGTGACACTGAAGCTTTCTTT	CASSTTWAQRQGDTEAFF
TRBV5-4	TRBJ2-3	NA	NA	TGTGCCAGCAGCTCGAGGATGGCTAGCACAGATACGCAGTATTTT	CASSSRMASTDTQYF
TRBV7-2	TRBJ2-1	once	NA	TGTGCCAGCAGCTTAGCGGGAGACCCTTCCTACAATGAGCAGTTCTTC	CASSLAGDPSYNEQFF
TRBV10-3	TRBJ2-1	NA	TRBD1	TGTGCCATCAGTGAACGGTTCGGACAGGGGATGTCTGAGCAGTTCTTC	CAISERFGQGMSEQFF
TRBV7-2	TRBJ1-4	NA	NA	TGTGCCAGCAGCTTAGCGGGGAGCCCTAATGAAAAACTGTTTTTT	CASSLAGSPNEKLFF